This T cell receptor (beta chain) is from a study of T cells after yellow fever vaccination. Looked up from germline, CDR1 is ENHRY and CDR2 is SYGVKD. V lost 0 bases to trimming and J lost 6 bases; unmatched junction nucleotides: 6. The CDR3 is 16 residues long. The table lists this clonotype with a few counts. TCRdb reanalysed the 5' RACE reads using MiXCR and keeps one entry per CDR3 protein. This table has 450,000 to 650,000 distinct CDR3 sequences, around a fifth appearing once. The sequences come from PBMCs, collected around 3 weeks after the first yellow fever vaccination. The TCR originated in a man aged 18 to 30 who received the YFV17D yellow fever vaccine. This chain joins TRBV10-3 and TRBJ1-5, with TRBD1 matching 9 bases. This chain's CDR3 is CAISESRTGEVQPQHF. The CDR3 nucleotides read TGTGCCATCAGTGAGTCGAGGACAGGGGAAGTTCAGCCCCAGCATTTT.